Following are 30 T cell receptor beta chains from one sample sequenced in a study of shared clonotypes between healthy human individuals. Produced via immunoSEQ multiplex PCR; TCRdb's table is partial and in-frame only. The sample yields over a million clones, 65% to 80% seen once. Sequences were obtained from memory CD4+ T cells sorted from blood. Subset: CD45RA-negative fraction. The origin of the receptors is a man aged 18 to 29 in good health.

This clone has just a few counts. This rearrangement joins TRBV21-1 to TRBJ1-3. TRBV21-1 is listed as a pseudogene. The CDR3 length is 10 residues. The CDR3 here is CALARNTIYF. The CDR3 DNA reads TGTGCCCTAGCCCGGAACACCATATATTTT.

The chain joins TRBV9 to TRBJ1-2; 7 bases map to TRBD1. The CDR3 consists of 17 residues. V lost 0 bases, J lost 0 bases, and 8 bases stayed unmatched. The germline V gene encodes CDR1 SGDLS and CDR2 YYNGEE. The DNA of the CDR3 is TGTGCCAGCAGCGTAGGCACCCGACAGGGCGCTAACTATGGCTACACCTTC. Its protein is CASSVGTRQGANYGYTF.

The rearrangement links TRBV10-3 to TRBJ2-5, with D maybe TRBD2 (7 bases). Trimming took off 10 bases at V and 5 bases at J, with 20 bases between the two ends. CDR1 and CDR2 from the germline V gene are ENHRY and SYGVKD. The CDR3 runs 14 residues. CDR3 coding DNA: TGTGCCACCACCGATGGGGGGGCTTCGGAGACCCAGTACTTC. Its translation is CATTDGGASETQYF.

The rearrangement joins TRBV5-1 to TRBJ2-5; 7 positions match TRBD1. The ends lost 0 bases at V and 11 bases at J; junction bases unmatched: 10. The CDR3 spans 14 residues. Germline V gives CDR1 SGHRS, CDR2 YFSETQ. This chain's CDR3 is CASSLGQGQGEQYF. In DNA form, the CDR3 reads TGCGCCAGCAGCTTGGGACAGGGTCAGGGGGAGCAGTACTTC.

V and J are TRBV19 and TRBJ1-1; TRBD1 matches at 7 bases. Germline CDR1 and CDR2: LNHDA and SQIVND (reference sequence). After removal of 5 bases from V and 0 bases from J, the junction contained 6 bases not matched to a gene. This CDR3 is 15 amino acids long. The CDR3 reads CASSRQGLVNTEAFF. The DNA of the CDR3 is TGTGCCAGTAGTCGACAGGGTTTGGTGAACACTGAAGCTTTCTTT. Full variable domain (missing parts from reference TRBV19 and TRBJ1-1): DGGITQSPKYLFRKEGQNVTLSCEQNLNHDAMYWYRQDPGQGLRLIYYSQIVNDFQKGDIAEGYSVSREKKESFPLTVTSAQKNPTAFYLCASSRQGLVNTEAFFGQGTRLTVV.

The chain joins TRBV19 to TRBJ1-5; D might be TRBD1 (6 bases). In germline, CDR1 is LNHDA, CDR2 SQIVND (reference sequence). Trimming cost V 3 bases and J 0 bases, with 9 bases left between them. This CDR3 region has 15 residues. The CDR3 DNA reads TGTGCCAGTAGTATTGGACAGTATAGCAATCAGCCCCAGCATTTT. Its translation: CASSIGQYSNQPQHF.

The chain has TRBV10-1 and TRBJ2-7; D is unresolved. V dropped 10 bases and J dropped 9 bases, with 28 bases sitting between them. The CDR3 contains 15 residues. CDR1 and CDR2 from the germline V gene are WNHNN and SYGVQD (reference sequence). For the CDR3, the DNA is TGCGCCAAGTCCCCCGCCAGTCAATACGTAACGATGCAGTACTTC. It is translated as CAKSPASQYVTMQYF.

The V gene is TRBV6-1, the J gene TRBJ2-5, with D possibly being TRBD1 (6 bases). V was clipped by 1 base and J by 5 bases, with 11 bases between them. CDR3 length: 14 residues. Per germline, CDR1 MNHNS and CDR2 SASEGT. CDR3 sequence: CASSEEVRGETQYF. CDR3 bases: TGTGCCAGCAGTGAAGAGGTCAGGGGCGAGACCCAGTACTTC.

This CDR3 is CASSQPAPAASGNTIYF. In DNA, the CDR3 is TGCGCCAGCAGCCAACCGGCGCCGGCAGCCTCTGGAAACACCATATATTTT. This chain joins TRBV4-1 and TRBJ1-3; D gene uncertain. From germline, CDR1 is MGHRA and CDR2 YSYEKL. The V end lost 2 bases, the J end lost 0 bases, and 14 bases lay between the germline ends. The CDR3 is 17 amino acids.

The chain combines TRBV28 with TRBJ1-2; TRBD1 might be the D (5 bases). The V gene's germline CDR1 is MDHEN and CDR2 SYDVKM. This CDR3 spans 11 amino acids. Trimming stripped 6 bases from V and 5 bases from J, with 7 bases between. CDR3 in DNA: TGTGCCAGCAGATGGACATATGGCTACACCTTC. The encoded protein is CASRWTYGYTF.

This clone was recorded at least ten times. This sequence joins TRBV6-5 and TRBJ2-2; TRBD2 is a possible D gene (5 bases). Trimming pared 10 bases from V and 0 bases from J, leaving 15 bases between. This CDR3 spans 15 amino acids. From germline, CDR1 is MNHEY and CDR2 SVGAGI. In DNA, the CDR3 is TGTGCCACCCTCGTATTAGCGTCGAACACCGGGGAGCTGTTTTTT. Translating it yields CATLVLASNTGELFF.

The chain recombines TRBV5-1 with TRBJ1-4, with a tentative D call TRBD1 (6 bases). The CDR3 is made up of 16 amino acids. V was cut by 5 bases and J by 8 bases, with 22 bases left in between. Per germline, CDR1 SGHRS and CDR2 YFSETQ. DNA of the CDR3: TGCGCCAGCAGTCGACAGGTTGGAGCTCTCGAAGAAAAACTGTTTTTT. Translating it yields CASSRQVGALEEKLFF.

The chain has TRBV25-1 and TRBJ1-4; D might be TRBD1 (5 bases). Germline V gives CDR1 MGHDK, CDR2 SYGVNS. The CDR3 has 17 amino acids. Between the trimmed V and J ends, which lost 1 base and 3 bases, there was a span of 15 bases. The CDR3: CASSELSGRRANEKLFF. The CDR3 nucleotides are TGTGCCAGCAGTGAATTGTCAGGGCGCAGGGCTAATGAAAAACTGTTTTTT.

This chain links TRBV25-1 with TRBJ2-5; TRBD1 matches 9 bases. The CDR3 spans 15 residues. With 3 bases clipped from V and 5 bases from J, the junction kept 7 bases outside the gene matches. In germline, CDR1 is MGHDK, CDR2 SYGVNS. The CDR3 region is CASSEGGTGKETQYF. As DNA, the CDR3 is TGTGCCAGCAGTGAGGGGGGGACAGGGAAGGAGACCCAGTACTTC. The whole variable domain, remainder taken from reference TRBV25-1 and TRBJ2-5, is EADIYQTPRYLVIGTGKKITLECSQTMGHDKMYWYQQDPGMELHLIHYSYGVNSTEKGDLSSESTVSRIRTEHFPLTLESARPSHTSQYLCASSEGGTGKETQYFGPGTRLLVL.

CDR3 DNA: TGTGCCAGCACCCGGGGCAGGTCGAACACTGAAGCTTTCTTT. Amino acids: CASTRGRSNTEAFF. The V and J genes are TRBV6-5 and TRBJ1-1; the D gene is possibly TRBD1 (5 bases). The CDR3 covers 14 residues. Trimming shortened V by 7 bases and J by 1 base, and 13 bases separated the two germline ends. Looked up from germline, CDR1 is MNHEY and CDR2 is SVGAGI.

This clone showed up just once. The gene calls are TRBV5-1 and TRBJ2-2, with unresolved D. CDR3 size: 14 residues. With 5 bases removed from V and 0 bases from J, the gap between germline ends came to 8 bases. Germline CDR1 SGHRS, CDR2 YFSETQ. The CDR3: CASRVQANTGELFF. Here the CDR3 DNA reads TGCGCCAGCAGAGTGCAGGCGAACACCGGGGAGCTGTTTTTT.

The J gene is TRBJ1-1, the V gene TRBV28, with D perhaps matching TRBD1 (5 bases). CDR1 is MDHEN and CDR2 is SYDVKM in the germline V gene. V was cut by 2 bases and J by 1 base, with 11 bases left in between. The CDR3 consists of 15 residues. DNA for the CDR3: TGTGCCAGCAGTTTAGGGGCCCGAGGGAACACTGAAGCTTTCTTT. Protein: CASSLGARGNTEAFF.

This chain connects TRBV27 to TRBJ2-4; unclear D gene. This CDR3 comprises 14 residues. CDR1 MNHEY and CDR2 SMNVEV come from the germline V gene (reference sequence). Deletions cut 7 bases from V and 8 bases from J, with 18 bases between. CDR3 sequence (DNA): TGTGCCAGCAAGGGTTTCATCACTGGTGACATTCAGTACTTC. Translating it yields CASKGFITGDIQYF.

The chain couples TRBV29-1 to TRBJ2-5, with unresolved D. Per germline, CDR1 SQVTM and CDR2 ANQGSEA. V dropped 7 bases and J dropped 2 bases, with 5 bases sitting between them. The CDR3 runs 10 residues. In DNA, the CDR3 is TGCAGCGGGATTCAAGAGACCCAGTACTTC. It translates to CSGIQETQYF. Combining the CDR3 with reference TRBV29-1 and TRBJ2-5 gives the whole variable domain SAVISQKPSRDICQRGTSLTIQCQVDSQVTMMFWYRQQPGQSLTLIATANQGSEATYESGFVIDKFPISRPNLTFSTLTVSNMSPEDSSIYLCSGIQETQYFGPGTRLLVL.

This clone came up once. The genes are TRBV30 and TRBJ2-7; no clear D. With 0 bases removed from V and 3 bases from J, the gap between germline ends came to 15 bases. The germline CDR1 and CDR2 sequences are GTSNPN and SVGIG (reference sequence). The CDR3 covers 15 residues. CDR3 amino acids: CAWSVLSGYYYEQYF. The CDR3, as DNA: TGTGCCTGGAGTGTACTTTCAGGCTACTACTACGAGCAGTACTTC.

V and J are TRBV5-1 and TRBJ1-2; perhaps TRBD1 as D (6 bases). This CDR3 is built from 17 residues. With 1 base removed from V and 4 bases from J, the gap between germline ends came to 20 bases. Germline-derived CDR1 and CDR2 are SGHRS and YFSETQ. CDR3 in DNA: TGCGCCAGCAGCTTGACTCGGACAGCTTCCTATTTCTATGGCTACACCTTC. This encodes CASSLTRTASYFYGYTF.

This chain connects TRBV5-5 to TRBJ2-5; 7 bases agree with TRBD2. The CDR3 is made up of 16 amino acids. From germline, CDR1 is SGHKS and CDR2 YYEKEE (reference sequence). Trimming at V came to 4 bases and at J to 2 bases, leaving 11 bases not matched to a gene. CDR3 sequence: CASSLGAGRIQETQYF. The DNA for the CDR3 is TGTGCCAGCAGCCTTGGAGCGGGACGAATACAAGAGACCCAGTACTTC.

V and J are TRBV6-1 and TRBJ1-5, with 9 bases fitting TRBD1. This CDR3 comprises 14 residues. CDR1 is MNHNS and CDR2 is SASEGT in the germline V gene. V dropped 4 bases and J dropped 6; count of bases not matched to a gene: 4. CDR3: CASSAQGAAQPQHF. The CDR3 DNA follows: TGTGCCAGCAGTGCACAGGGGGCTGCTCAGCCCCAGCATTTT.

The count of this clone is one. This chain joins TRBV21-1 and TRBJ2-1; TRBD2 is the table's D call and was not checked against the DNA. TRBV21-1 is a listed pseudogene. This CDR3 comprises 15 residues. The CDR3 DNA sequence: TGTGCCAGCAGACCTCAGCGGGAGGGCCGGAATGAGCAGTTCTTC. Translation gives CASRPQREGRNEQFF.

V gene TRBV9 combines with J gene TRBJ1-4; D is possibly TRBD1 (5 bases). Germline CDR1 is SGDLS and CDR2 is YYNGEE. Trimming removed 4 bases from V and 5 bases from J, with 21 bases in between. The CDR3 loop spans 17 amino acids. The CDR3 DNA reads as TGTGCCAGCAGCCCAGGCGGTGCACCGGGGCGCAATGAAAAACTGTTTTTT. As protein: CASSPGGAPGRNEKLFF. Full variable domain (missing parts from reference TRBV9 and TRBJ1-4): DSGVTQTPKHLITATGQRVTLRCSPRSGDLSVYWYQQSLDQGLQFLIQYYNGEERAKGNILERFSAQQFPDLHSELNLSSLELGDSALYFCASSPGGAPGRNEKLFFGSGTQLSVL.

As DNA, the CDR3 is TGTGCCAGCAGTGTACAGGGGGAGTATGGCTACACCTTC. This translates into CASSVQGEYGYTF. This rearrangement joins TRBV6-1 to TRBJ1-2, with TRBD1 matching over 8 bases. Losses at the gene ends were 4 bases for V and 5 bases for J; bases not matched to a gene: 3. The CDR3 is 13 residues long. CDR1 and CDR2 (germline): MNHNS, SASEGT.

The genes are TRBV2 and TRBJ1-3; unclear D gene. CDR1 is SNHLY, CDR2 FYNNEI, per germline. The V end was cut by 6 bases, the J end by 2 bases, with 11 bases between. The length of the CDR3 is 14 residues. CDR3 region: CASRVSSPGNTIYF. The CDR3 region has the DNA TGTGCCAGCAGGGTCAGTTCTCCTGGAAACACCATATATTTT. The full variable domain, in which reference TRBV2 and TRBJ1-3 provide the parts outside the CDR3, is EPEVTQTPSHQVTQMGQEVILRCVPISNHLYFYWYRQILGQKVEFLVSFYNNEISEKSEIFDDQFSVERPDGSNFTLKIRSTKLEDSAMYFCASRVSSPGNTIYFGEGSWLTVV.

This clone was seen a handful of times. The genes are TRBV7-9 and TRBJ1-6, with unresolved D. Germline V gives CDR1 SEHNR, CDR2 FQNEAQ (reference sequence). V dropped 3 bases and J dropped 9 bases, with 12 bases sitting between them. The CDR3 loop spans 14 amino acids. CDR3 sequence reads: CASSFGLGGSPLHF. CDR3 nucleotides: TGTGCCAGCAGCTTTGGACTGGGAGGTTCACCCCTCCACTTT.

The V call is TRBV19, the J call TRBJ1-4; possible D gene TRBD1, 5 bases. This CDR3 comprises 18 residues. Germline-derived CDR1 and CDR2 are LNHDA and SQIVND (reference sequence). The germline V and J ends were trimmed by 10 bases and 0 bases, with 24 bases remaining between them. As DNA, the CDR3 is TGTGCCACCGGAGGGAGAGGGAGCGGGGCCCCAACTAATGAAAAACTGTTTTTT. This translates into CATGGRGSGAPTNEKLFF.

This clone appeared a few times. V and J are TRBV9 and TRBJ2-1; 9 bases agree with TRBD2. Trimming at V came to 4 bases and at J to 8 bases, leaving 10 bases not matched to a gene. CDR1 is SGDLS, CDR2 YYNGEE, per germline. The length of the CDR3 is 15 residues. CDR3 amino acids: CASSPLPLAGDEQFF. The CDR3 nucleotides read TGTGCCAGCAGCCCATTACCGTTAGCGGGAGATGAGCAGTTCTTC.